This T cell receptor beta chain was sequenced in a study of regulatory dendritic cells for organ transplantation. A word on this clone: Its antigen is unknown.

FACS sorted CD4+ or CD8+ T cells into CD45RA+ naive and CD45RO+ memory. Trimming removed 4 bases from V and 4 bases from J, with 16 bases in between. Germline V gene sequence: CDR1 MNHNS, CDR2 SASEGT. There are 15 residues in the CDR3. Study-wide findings and caveats: Naive T cells showed high diversity, memory cells less, memory CD8+ least. Memory CD8+ clonal expansion seemed more limited with regulatory than mature dendritic cells.

Sequenced by immunoSEQ multiplex PCR; TCRdb stores in-frame clones only, minus some. The sample lists roughly 5,200 clones; roughly 67% were seen once. This chain joins TRBV6-1 and TRBJ1-1, with a possible D match to TRBD1 (6 bases). Input material: memory CD8+ T cells from blood. Subset: CD45RO+ memory T cells. The receptor's source is a human donor in good health. CDR3 DNA sequence: TGTGCCAGCAGTGCACAGGGTTTCGGTATCACTGAAGCTTTCTTT. This codes for CASSAQGFGITEAFF.